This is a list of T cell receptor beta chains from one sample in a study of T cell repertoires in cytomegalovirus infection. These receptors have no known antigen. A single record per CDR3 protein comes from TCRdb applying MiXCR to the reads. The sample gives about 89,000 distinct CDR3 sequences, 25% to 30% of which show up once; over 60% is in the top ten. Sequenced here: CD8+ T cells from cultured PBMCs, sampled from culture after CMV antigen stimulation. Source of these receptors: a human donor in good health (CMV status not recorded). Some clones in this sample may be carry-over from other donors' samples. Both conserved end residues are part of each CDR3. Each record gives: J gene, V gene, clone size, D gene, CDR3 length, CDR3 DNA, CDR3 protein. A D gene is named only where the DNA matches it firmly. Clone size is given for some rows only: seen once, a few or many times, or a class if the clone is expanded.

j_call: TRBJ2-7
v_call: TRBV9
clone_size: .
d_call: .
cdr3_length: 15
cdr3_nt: TGTGCCAGCAGCGCCGCCGGGACTGTGCCCTACGAGCAGTACTTC
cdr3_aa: CASSAAGTVPYEQYF

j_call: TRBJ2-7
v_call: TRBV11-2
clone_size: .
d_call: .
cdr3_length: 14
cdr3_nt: TGTGCCAGCAGCTTAGGTATGGCACTTTACGAGCAGTACTTC
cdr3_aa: CASSLGMALYEQYF

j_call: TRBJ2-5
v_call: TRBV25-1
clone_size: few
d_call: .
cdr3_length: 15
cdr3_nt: TGTGCCACCACCGGGCAGGGAACACTCCAAGAGACCCAGTACTTC
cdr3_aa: CATTGQGTLQETQYF

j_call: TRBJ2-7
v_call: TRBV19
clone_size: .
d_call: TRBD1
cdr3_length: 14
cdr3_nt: TGTGCCAGTTCCGAGGCAGGGGGTTCCTACGAGCAGTACTTC
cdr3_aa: CASSEAGGSYEQYF

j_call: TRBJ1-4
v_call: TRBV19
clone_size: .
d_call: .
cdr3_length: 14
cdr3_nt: TGTGCCAGTAGACCGACAGATTCTAATGAAAAACTGTTTTTT
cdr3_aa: CASRPTDSNEKLFF

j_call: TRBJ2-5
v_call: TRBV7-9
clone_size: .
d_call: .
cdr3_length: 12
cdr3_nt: TGTGCCAGCAGCCCAACCCAAGAGACCCAGTACTTC
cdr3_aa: CASSPTQETQYF

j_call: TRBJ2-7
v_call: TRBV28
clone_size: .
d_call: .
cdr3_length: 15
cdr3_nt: TGTGCCAGCAGTACCTACAGGGGGGGCACCTACGAGCAGTACTTC
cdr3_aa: CASSTYRGGTYEQYF

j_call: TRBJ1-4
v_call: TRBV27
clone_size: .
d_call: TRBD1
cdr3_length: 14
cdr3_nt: TGTGCCAGCAGAATACAGGGGGCTGCTGAAAAACTGTCTTTT
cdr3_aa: CASRIQGAAEKLSF

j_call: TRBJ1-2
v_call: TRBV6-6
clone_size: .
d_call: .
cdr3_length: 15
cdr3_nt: TGTGCCAGCAACGCAGCCTGGAGCTTGGACTATGGCTACACCTTC
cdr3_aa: CASNAAWSLDYGYTF

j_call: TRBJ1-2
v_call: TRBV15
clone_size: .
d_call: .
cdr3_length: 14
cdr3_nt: TGTGCCACCAGCAGTGCCGGGACTGACTATGGCTACACCTTC
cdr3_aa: CATSSAGTDYGYTF

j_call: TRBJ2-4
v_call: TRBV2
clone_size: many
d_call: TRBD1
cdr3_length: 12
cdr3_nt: TGTGCCAGCAACGGACAGGGAATGAGGACGTACTTC
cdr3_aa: CASNGQGMRTYF

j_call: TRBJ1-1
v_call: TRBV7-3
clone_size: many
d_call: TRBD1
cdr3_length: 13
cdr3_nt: TGTGCCAGCAGCTTTGGAACAGGGGGCGAAGCTTTCTTT
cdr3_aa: CASSFGTGGEAFF

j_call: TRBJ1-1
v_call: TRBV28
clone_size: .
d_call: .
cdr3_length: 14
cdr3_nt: TGTGCCAGCAGTTTTACAAGGGGAGACACTGAAGCTTTCTTT
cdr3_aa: CASSFTRGDTEAFF

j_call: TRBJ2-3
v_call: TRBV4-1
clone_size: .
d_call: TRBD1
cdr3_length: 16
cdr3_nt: TGCGCCAGCAGCCAAACCGGGACAGGGTTCACAGATACGCAGTATTTT
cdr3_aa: CASSQTGTGFTDTQYF

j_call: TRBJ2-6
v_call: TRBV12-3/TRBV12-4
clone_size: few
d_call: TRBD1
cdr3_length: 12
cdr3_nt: TGTGCCAGCAGTTCGACAGGGAATGTCCTGACTTTC
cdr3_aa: CASSSTGNVLTF

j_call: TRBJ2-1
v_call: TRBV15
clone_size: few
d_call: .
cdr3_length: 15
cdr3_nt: TGTGCCACCAGCAGAGAGAGGACATCCTACAATGAGCAGTTCTTC
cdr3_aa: CATSRERTSYNEQFF

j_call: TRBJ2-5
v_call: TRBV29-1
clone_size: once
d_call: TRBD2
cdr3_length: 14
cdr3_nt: TGCAGCGTTGCTGCGGGGGACGTCGGAGAGACCCAGTACTTC
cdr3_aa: CSVAAGDVGETQYF

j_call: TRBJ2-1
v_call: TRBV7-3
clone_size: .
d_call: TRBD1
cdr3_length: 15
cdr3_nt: TGTGCCAGCAGCCAGATGACAGGGCCCTACAATGAGCAGTTCTTC
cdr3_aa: CASSQMTGPYNEQFF

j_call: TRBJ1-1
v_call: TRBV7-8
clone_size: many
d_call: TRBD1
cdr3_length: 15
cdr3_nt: TGTGCCAGCAGCCGAGAGACAGGGGATGGCACTGAAGCTTTCTTT
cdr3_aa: CASSRETGDGTEAFF

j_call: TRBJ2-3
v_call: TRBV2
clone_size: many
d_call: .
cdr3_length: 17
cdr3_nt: TGTGCCAGCAGCCCCGGGTCCGGCGGTCCTAGCACAGATACGCAGTATTTT
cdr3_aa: CASSPGSGGPSTDTQYF

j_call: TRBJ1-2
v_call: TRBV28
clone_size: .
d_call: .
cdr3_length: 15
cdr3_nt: TGTGCCAGCAGTTGGGGGCCGCCAGGACGCTATGGCTACACCTTC
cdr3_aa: CASSWGPPGRYGYTF

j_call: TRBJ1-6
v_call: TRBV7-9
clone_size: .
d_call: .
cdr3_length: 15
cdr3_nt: TGTGCCAGCAGCTCGTCCCAGGAGTATAATTCACCCCTCCACTTT
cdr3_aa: CASSSSQEYNSPLHF

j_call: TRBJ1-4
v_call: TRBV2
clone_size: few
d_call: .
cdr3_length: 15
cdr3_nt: TGTGCCAGCAGTGAATTAAGGGGCAGGAGTGAAAAACTGTTTTTT
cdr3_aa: CASSELRGRSEKLFF

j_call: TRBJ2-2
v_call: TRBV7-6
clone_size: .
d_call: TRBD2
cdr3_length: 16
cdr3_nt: TGTGCCAGCAGCTTCGGGGGGGCTCCGAACACCGGGGAGCTGTTTTTT
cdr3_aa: CASSFGGAPNTGELFF

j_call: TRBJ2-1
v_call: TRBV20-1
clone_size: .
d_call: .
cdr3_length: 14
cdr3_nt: TGCAGTGCTAGAGCGGGGAACTCCTACAATGAGCAGTTCTTC
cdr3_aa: CSARAGNSYNEQFF

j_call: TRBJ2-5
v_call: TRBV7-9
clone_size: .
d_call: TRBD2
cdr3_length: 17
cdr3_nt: TGTGCCAGCAGCTCGCTAGCGGGGGGGACCGTTGGGGAGACCCAGTACTTC
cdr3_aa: CASSSLAGGTVGETQYF

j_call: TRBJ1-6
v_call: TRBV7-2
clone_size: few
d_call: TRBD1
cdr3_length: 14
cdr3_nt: TGTGCCAGCAGCTTAGTGGCAGGGGGTTCACCCCTCCACTTT
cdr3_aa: CASSLVAGGSPLHF

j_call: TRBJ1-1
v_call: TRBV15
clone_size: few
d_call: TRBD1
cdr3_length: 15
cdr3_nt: TGTGCCACCAGCTCACGACAGGGCTTAAACACTGAAGCTTTCTTT
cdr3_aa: CATSSRQGLNTEAFF

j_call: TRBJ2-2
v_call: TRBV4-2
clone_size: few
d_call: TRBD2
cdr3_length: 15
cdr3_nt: TGTGCCAGCAGCCAATTTCTAGCGGACACCGGGGAGCTGTTTTTT
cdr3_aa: CASSQFLADTGELFF

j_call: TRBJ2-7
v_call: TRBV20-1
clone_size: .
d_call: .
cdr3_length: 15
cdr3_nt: TGCAGTGCGCACCCCCTGGGTGCCAGCTCCTACGAGCAGTACTTC
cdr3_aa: CSAHPLGASSYEQYF

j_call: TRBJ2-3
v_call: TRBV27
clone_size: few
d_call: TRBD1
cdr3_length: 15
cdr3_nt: TGTGCCAGCAGTACCAGGACAGGGGGCGGGGATACGCAGTATTTT
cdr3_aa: CASSTRTGGGDTQYF

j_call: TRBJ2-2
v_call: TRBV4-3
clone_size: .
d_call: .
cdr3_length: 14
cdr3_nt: TGCGCCAGCAGCCCTTCAAGGGACACCGGGGAGCTGTTTTTT
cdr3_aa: CASSPSRDTGELFF

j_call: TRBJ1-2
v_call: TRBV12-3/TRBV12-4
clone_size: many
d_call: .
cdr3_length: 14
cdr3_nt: TGTGCCAGCAGTTTGATGGTTACTAACTATGGCTACACCTTC
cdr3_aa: CASSLMVTNYGYTF

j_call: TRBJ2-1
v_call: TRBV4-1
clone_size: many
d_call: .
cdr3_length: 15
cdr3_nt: TGCGCCAGCAGCTACTCGGGGGGCGTTTCAAATGAGCAGTTCTTC
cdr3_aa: CASSYSGGVSNEQFF

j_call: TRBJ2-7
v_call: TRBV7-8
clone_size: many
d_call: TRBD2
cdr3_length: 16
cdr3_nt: TGTGCCAGCAGCTTAATCTCCCTAGCGGGGTTTTACGAGCAGTACTTC
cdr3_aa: CASSLISLAGFYEQYF

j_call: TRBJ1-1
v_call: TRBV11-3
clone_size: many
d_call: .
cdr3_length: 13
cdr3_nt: TGTGCCAGCAGCTTAGCCGCCAACACTGAAGCTTTCTTT
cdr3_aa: CASSLAANTEAFF

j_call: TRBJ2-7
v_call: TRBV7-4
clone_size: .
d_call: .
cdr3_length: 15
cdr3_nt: TGTGCCAGCAGCTTAGATCGGGGGGCCCCCTACGAGCAGTACTTC
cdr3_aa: CASSLDRGAPYEQYF

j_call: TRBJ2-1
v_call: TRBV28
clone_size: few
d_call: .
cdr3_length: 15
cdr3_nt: TGTGCCAGCACCCTATGGGGTACCTGGGGCAATGAGCAGTTCTTC
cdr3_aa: CASTLWGTWGNEQFF

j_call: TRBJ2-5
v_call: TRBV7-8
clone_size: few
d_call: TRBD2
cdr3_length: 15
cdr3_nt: TGTGCCAGCAGCTTCTCCGGGACTAGCGGAGAGACCCAGTACTTC
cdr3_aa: CASSFSGTSGETQYF

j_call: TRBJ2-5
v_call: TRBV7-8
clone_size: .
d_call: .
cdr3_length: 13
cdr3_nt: TGTGCCAGCAGCTTAGAAGGTCCAGAGACCCAGTACTTC
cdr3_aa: CASSLEGPETQYF

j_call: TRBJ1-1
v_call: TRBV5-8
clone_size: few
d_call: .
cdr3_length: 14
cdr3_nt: TGTGCCAGCAGCTTGGGTTCCGCGAACACTGAAGCTTTCTTT
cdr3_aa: CASSLGSANTEAFF

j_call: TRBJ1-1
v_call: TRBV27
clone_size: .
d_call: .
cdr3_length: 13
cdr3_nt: TGTGCCAGCAGTCGAAGTCTGAACACTGAAGCTTTCTTT
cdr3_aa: CASSRSLNTEAFF

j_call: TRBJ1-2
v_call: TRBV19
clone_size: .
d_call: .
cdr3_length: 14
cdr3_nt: TGTGCCAGTAGTATAAGAGGAAGTAACTATGGCTACACCTTC
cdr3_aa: CASSIRGSNYGYTF

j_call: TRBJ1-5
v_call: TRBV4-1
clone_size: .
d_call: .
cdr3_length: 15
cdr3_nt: TGCGCCAGCAGCCTCGGACAGCTAATTAGTCAGCCCCAGCATTTT
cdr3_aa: CASSLGQLISQPQHF